This TCR beta chain is from a study of T cell changes during pregnancy in multiple sclerosis. This clone has a single count. This CDR3 contains 13 residues. Looked up from germline, CDR1 is MGHDK and CDR2 is SYGVNS. V gave up 5 bases and J gave up 8 bases, with 15 bases separating them. The repertoire was sequenced with immunoSEQ multiplex PCR; TCRdb's copy has only in-frame clones and lacks some. The sample holds some 59,000 clones, 90% seen once. The chain recombines TRBV25-1 with TRBJ1-2, with D perhaps TRBD1 (5 bases). The clonotype was recovered from a female donor in good health, enrolled as a control in a pregnancy study. The sample was peripheral blood, taken in the third trimester of pregnancy. The CDR3 region has the DNA TGTGCCAGCAGTCCCGGGGGTAGGGGAGGCTACACCTTC. It encodes CASSPGGRGGYTF.